This note documents a single TCR beta chain sequence. The data are from a study of blood T cell repertoires in COVID-19. Study at large: Sites in the United States, Italy and Spain provided acute and convalescent COVID-19 samples. The analysed material was cDNA or gDNA that came from T cells, B-cell-depleted T cells, or PBMCs.

In the source study's methods: Reference gene primer amplification gave nucleated cell count estimates. Measured with immunoSEQ multiplex PCR; TCRdb has only the in-frame clones, and not every one. V and J calls and clone size are copied from that table; D and trimming were computed from the DNA. The repertoire holds 70,000 to 95,000 clones, with over 90% as singletons. Material for sequencing was peripheral blood. The clonotype comes from a human donor with active COVID-19. The donor label of this sample is uncertain.

DNA for the CDR3: TGTGCCAGCAGGACTCCGGGGGGACTAGGGAGGTCCGGGGAGCTGTTTTTT. This gives the protein CASRTPGGLGRSGELFF. This chain links TRBV2 with TRBJ2-2, with 8 positions matching TRBD2. The V gene end was trimmed by 6 bases and the J gene end by 6 bases; junction bases not matched to a gene: 15. Per the germline V gene, CDR1 is SNHLY and CDR2 is FYNNEI. This CDR3 contains 17 residues.